This T cell receptor beta chain stems from a study of blood T cell repertoires in COVID-19. Study background: Material from acute and convalescent COVID-19 was sourced from the United States, Italy and Spain. The cDNA or gDNA used as material had been derived from T cells, B-cell-depleted T cells, or PBMCs.

As originally analysed: Reference gene primer amplification in the assay estimated nucleated cell counts. Sequencing was performed with immunoSEQ multiplex PCR; in TCRdb, only in-frame clones are kept and a portion is missing. The DNA was the basis for D and trimming; V, J and clone size are from that table. This table holds about 65,000 clones, around 83% found once. Sequencing was carried out using peripheral blood. The origin of this receptor is a man aged 45-60 years with COVID-19, enrolled during active disease.

In DNA form, the CDR3 reads TGTGCCAGCAGCCAGGCTAGTATCTCTGGGGCCAACGTCCTGACTTTC. Protein sequence: CASSQASISGANVLTF. V is TRBV3-1 (or the pseudogene TRBV3-2) and J is TRBJ2-6; D uncertain. The germline gives CDR1 LGHDT, CDR2 YNNKEL (reference sequence). The V end lost 3 bases, the J end lost 0 bases, and 9 bases lay between the germline ends. The CDR3 extends over 16 amino acids.